The next 27 T cell receptor beta chains were all read from a single sample in a study of T-cell reconstitution after alpha-beta-depleted transplantation in children. TCRbeta library preparation incorporated unique molecular identifiers. TCRdb processed the PCR reads anew with MiXCR; each CDR3 protein has one entry. The table has fewer than 700,000 distinct CDR3 sequences, 10% to 15% seen once. Sequences were derived from PBMCs, mostly from graft donor cells, sampled 360 days after TCRalphabeta/CD19-depleted stem cell transplant. The receptors stem from a male patient between 5 and 17 years old who had a stem cell transplant for acute myeloid leukemia, so the T cells may come from the graft donor.

J is TRBJ1-1 and V is TRBV12-3 or TRBV12-4; 8 positions match TRBD1. The CDR3 covers 13 residues. Losses at the gene ends were 7 bases for V and 4 bases for J; bases not matched to a gene: 5. As DNA, the CDR3 is TGTGCCAGCACCTACGACAGGGGCACTGAAGCTTTCTTT. This translates into CASTYDRGTEAFF.

The chain carries TRBV30 and TRBJ2-6, with D uncertain. Germline V gene sequence: CDR1 GTSNPN, CDR2 SVGIG (reference sequence). The V end lost 6 bases, the J end lost 4 bases, and 13 bases lay between the germline ends. The CDR3 is 14 residues long. The CDR3 loop is CACPGFPGANVLTF. CDR3 DNA: TGTGCCTGCCCCGGTTTCCCGGGGGCCAACGTCCTGACTTTC.

This clonotype was counted only a few times. The chain couples TRBV12-3 or TRBV12-4 to TRBJ2-1; 12 bases are a match to TRBD2. With V trimmed by 5 bases and J by 1 base, 12 bases remained unmatched. The CDR3 has 19 residues. CDR3 sequence reads: CASSPSRLAGVGSYNEQFF. CDR3 in DNA: TGTGCCAGCAGTCCTTCGCGACTAGCGGGAGTGGGATCCTACAATGAGCAGTTCTTC.

The chain has TRBV28 and TRBJ2-1; 13 positions agree with TRBD2. V gave up 2 bases and J gave up 7 bases; unmatched junction bases: 5. The CDR3 is 16 residues long. Germline CDR1 reads MDHEN; CDR2 reads SYDVKM. CDR3 nucleotides: TGTGCCAGCAGTTTACCCTCACTAGCGGGAGGGAATGAGCAGTTCTTC. This codes for CASSLPSLAGGNEQFF.

This rearrangement joins TRBV20-1 to TRBJ2-1; possibly TRBD2 for D (6 bases). Germline CDR1 is DFQATT and CDR2 is SNEGSKA (reference sequence). CDR3 length equals 16 residues. With 4 bases removed from V and 4 bases from J, the gap between germline ends came to 20 bases. In nucleotides, the CDR3 is TGCAGTGCTATGGAATCGGGAGCGGAACGTTACAATGAGCAGTTCTTC. Translating gives CSAMESGAERYNEQFF.

The CDR3 DNA reads TGCAGTGCTAGCCGGGGACAGACGAACACCGGGGAGCTGTTTTTT. Residues: CSASRGQTNTGELFF. This rearrangement joins TRBV20-1 to TRBJ2-2; 7 bases match TRBD1. The V gene's germline CDR1 is DFQATT and CDR2 SNEGSKA (reference sequence). With 3 bases clipped from V and 0 bases from J, the junction kept 4 bases outside the gene matches. This CDR3 comprises 15 residues.

This clonotype has only a few counts. The chain couples TRBV5-1 to TRBJ2-2; D ambiguous. This CDR3 spans 15 amino acids. CDR1 SGHRS and CDR2 YFSETQ come from the germline V gene. V dropped 0 bases and J dropped 0 bases, with 6 bases sitting between them. The CDR3 loop is CASSLDRPNTGELFF. The DNA of the CDR3 is TGCGCCAGCAGCTTGGACAGACCGAACACCGGGGAGCTGTTTTTT.

J is TRBJ1-2 and V is TRBV28; D gene uncertain. The germline CDR1 and CDR2 sequences are MDHEN and SYDVKM. The CDR3 runs 12 residues. Trimming pared 2 bases from V and 6 bases from J, leaving 7 bases between. The CDR3 sequence is CASSLATDGYTF. DNA for the CDR3: TGTGCCAGCAGTTTAGCCACGGATGGCTACACCTTC.

The V call is TRBV7-9, the J call TRBJ2-7; TRBD2 is a possible D gene (5 bases). The germline CDR1 and CDR2 sequences are SEHNR and FQNEAQ (reference sequence). The CDR3 extends over 15 amino acids. The V and J ends lost 2 bases and 3 bases respectively, with 14 bases between them. CDR3: CASSLLGGEYYEQYF. CDR3 DNA: TGTGCCAGCAGCTTACTGGGTGGGGAGTACTACGAGCAGTACTTC.

In its sample, this clonotype was seen many times. The gene calls are TRBV3-1 and TRBJ2-7; possibly TRBD1 for D (5 bases). In germline, CDR1 is LGHDT, CDR2 YNNKEL (reference sequence). The germline V and J ends were trimmed by 8 bases and 1 base, with 9 bases remaining between them. The CDR3 has 12 residues. The CDR3 sequence: CASGRVSYEQYF. The CDR3 DNA sequence: TGTGCCAGCGGCAGGGTGTCCTACGAGCAGTACTTC.

V gene TRBV10-3 combines with J gene TRBJ2-3, with D perhaps matching TRBD2 (5 bases). The ends were cut back, 6 bases at V and 3 bases at J, with 19 bases in the middle. Germline loops: CDR1 ENHRY, CDR2 SYGVKD. The CDR3 has 16 residues. The CDR3 spells CAISKITSPGTDTQYF. DNA of the CDR3: TGTGCCATCAGCAAAATAACTAGTCCCGGGACAGATACGCAGTATTTT.

This clonotype was seen ten or more times. The genes are TRBV20-1 and TRBJ2-3; tentatively, D is TRBD2 (6 bases). Germline values: CDR1 DFQATT, CDR2 SNEGSKA (reference sequence). V was pared by 6 bases and J by 10 bases, with 20 bases between. This CDR3 spans 13 amino acids. Here the CDR3 reads CSATGVVGWAQYF. In DNA form, the CDR3 reads TGCAGTGCGACGGGAGTCGTAGGATGGGCGCAGTATTTT.

This clonotype turned up a few times. This chain joins TRBV24-1 and TRBJ2-2; TRBD1 is a possible D gene (5 bases). Germline assignment: CDR1 KGHDR and CDR2 SFDVKD. This CDR3 is built from 16 residues. V was trimmed by 5 bases and J by 4 bases, leaving 16 bases between them. As DNA, the CDR3 is TGTGCCACCAGTGCGGCAGGGAAAATCCGCACCGGGGAGCTGTTTTTT. The encoded protein is CATSAAGKIRTGELFF.

The sample holds a few counts of this clonotype. V usage is TRBV20-1 and J usage is TRBJ2-4; D perhaps matches TRBD1 (7 bases). The CDR3 contains 14 residues. Germline CDR1 and CDR2: DFQATT and SNEGSKA (reference sequence). V was clipped by 3 bases and J by 1 base, with 10 bases between them. The CDR3 loop reads CSASPGGAKNIQYF. The CDR3 DNA sequence: TGCAGTGCTAGTCCAGGGGGGGCCAAAAACATTCAGTACTTC.

This clonotype was counted many times. V gene TRBV15 combines with J gene TRBJ2-1, with D maybe TRBD2 (6 bases). Deletions cut 5 bases from V and 5 bases from J, with 16 bases between. Germline CDR1 LNHNV, CDR2 YYDKDF (reference sequence). The length of the CDR3 is 15 residues. CDR3 loop: CATSHLTSWDNEQFF. The DNA of the CDR3 is TGTGCCACCAGCCATTTAACTAGCTGGGACAATGAGCAGTTCTTC.

The chain combines TRBV28 with TRBJ1-5; 8 bases map to TRBD1. This CDR3 has 16 amino acids. V lost 4 bases, J lost 4 bases, and 9 bases stayed unmatched. CDR1 is MDHEN and CDR2 is SYDVKM in the germline V gene. The DNA of the CDR3 is TGTGCCAGCAGTTCGACCAGGACAGGGTGGAATCAGCCCCAGCATTTT. This gives the protein CASSSTRTGWNQPQHF.

The CDR3 sequence is CASSSTGTGGVQQYF. The CDR3 nucleotides read TGTGCCAGCAGCTCAACCGGGACAGGGGGAGTGCAGCAGTACTTC. The chain couples TRBV11-1 to TRBJ2-7, with TRBD1 matching 11 bases. CDR1 is SGHAT and CDR2 is FQDESV in the germline V gene (reference sequence). The V and J ends lost 4 bases and 8 bases, in that order; junction bases with no gene match: 10. This CDR3 region has 15 residues.

This clonotype came up a few times. V and J are TRBV9 and TRBJ1-1; D gene unclear. CDR3 size: 13 residues. Trimming left V 1 base short and J 8 bases short, with 12 bases between. Germline V gene lookup returns CDR1 SGDLS and CDR2 YYNGEE. Written as DNA, the CDR3 is TGTGCCAGCAGCGTATCGGCAGGTAAGGAAGCTTTCTTT. Encoded protein: CASSVSAGKEAFF. Drawing the rest from reference TRBV9 and TRBJ1-1, the complete variable domain is DSGVTQTPKHLITATGQRVTLRCSPRSGDLSVYWYQQSLDQGLQFLIQYYNGEERAKGNILERFSAQQFPDLHSELNLSSLELGDSALYFCASSVSAGKEAFFGQGTRLTVV.

The chain has TRBV5-1 and TRBJ2-7; maybe TRBD1 (6 bases). Germline V lookup: CDR1 SGHRS, CDR2 YFSETQ. Trimming pared 2 bases from V and 2 bases from J, leaving 14 bases between. The CDR3 consists of 15 residues. Written as DNA, the CDR3 is TGCGCCAGCAGCTTCCGACAGGCCATTACCTACGAGCAGTACTTC. The encoded protein is CASSFRQAITYEQYF.

The chain has TRBV12-3 or TRBV12-4 and TRBJ1-1, with 7 positions matching TRBD1. The CDR3 consists of 16 residues. V was clipped by 6 bases and J by 4 bases; unmatched bases: 14. In DNA, the CDR3 is TGTGCCAGCAGCAGGGACAGACTGATTTTCTCCACTGAAGCTTTCTTT. Protein product: CASSRDRLIFSTEAFF.

This clonotype was observed many times. The chain recombines TRBV29-1 with TRBJ1-1; D uncertain. Looked up from germline, CDR1 is SQVTM and CDR2 is ANQGSEA. V shed 0 bases and J shed 11 bases, with 13 bases lying between them. This CDR3 is built from 12 residues. The CDR3 region has the DNA TGCAGCGTTGAAGATGGGCCCTCCGGGGCTTTCTTT. Amino acids: CSVEDGPSGAFF.

This clonotype has ten or more counts. This chain uses TRBV12-3 or TRBV12-4 with TRBJ2-3, with a tentative D call TRBD2 (6 bases). Trimming took off 6 bases at V and 4 bases at J, with 17 bases between the two ends. The CDR3 sequence is 15 residues long. The CDR3 is CASSRRVIEPDTQYF. The CDR3 DNA reads TGTGCCAGCAGCCGGAGGGTGATAGAACCAGATACGCAGTATTTT.

The rearrangement uses TRBV5-1 and TRBJ2-3; D is unresolved. Trimming stripped 5 bases from V and 0 bases from J, with 10 bases between. The CDR3 extends over 14 amino acids. From germline, CDR1 is SGHRS and CDR2 YFSETQ. Here the CDR3 reads CASSRARSTDTQYF. Here the CDR3 DNA reads TGCGCCAGCAGTAGGGCCAGAAGCACAGATACGCAGTATTTT.

Only a few counts were recorded for this clonotype. The CDR3 sequence is CSVEEVPDGETQYF. The CDR3 DNA follows: TGCAGCGTTGAAGAGGTCCCGGACGGAGAGACCCAGTACTTC. The rearrangement joins TRBV29-1 to TRBJ2-5; D unclear. This CDR3 has 14 amino acids. V was trimmed by 0 bases and J by 4 bases, leaving 12 bases between them. Germline V gives CDR1 SQVTM, CDR2 ANQGSEA.

J is TRBJ2-5 and V is TRBV6-5; unclear D gene. The V gene lost 0 bases and the J gene lost 0 bases, with 17 bases spanning the gap. Germline CDR1 and CDR2: MNHEY and SVGAGI. CDR3 length: 18 amino acids. In nucleotides, the CDR3 is TGTGCCAGCAGTTACTCATACGGCACCTTAAAGTACCAAGAGACCCAGTACTTC. Residues: CASSYSYGTLKYQETQYF.

This clonotype has more than one count but fewer than ten. CDR3 DNA: TGCGCCAGCAGCCGTATACTAGCGGGAGGTGACGTGAGCTCCTACAATGAGCAGTTCTTC. Protein: CASSRILAGGDVSSYNEQFF. The chain uses TRBV4-3 and TRBJ2-1; 12 bases align to TRBD2. J gave up 0 bases and V 4 bases, and 13 bases lay outside the gene matches. The length of the CDR3 is 20 residues. Germline CDR1 LGHNA, CDR2 YSLEER.

In this sample, this clonotype turned up a few times. The chain recombines TRBV28 with TRBJ1-4; no clear D gene. With 6 bases removed from V and 4 bases from J, the gap between germline ends came to 9 bases. The CDR3 extends over 13 amino acids. Germline V CDR1 and CDR2: MDHEN, SYDVKM. CDR3 loop: CASSPALNEKLFF. CDR3 bases: TGTGCCAGCAGCCCCGCCCTTAATGAAAAACTGTTTTTT.